Given below is one TCR beta chain in context. Seattle patients were enrolled during active infection and followed longitudinally. As handled by the study authors: Reference gene primers were amplified, and this amplification served to estimate nucleated cell counts. Clones were read by immunoSEQ multiplex PCR, and TCRdb kept only the in-frame ones, dropping some. The V and J calls and the clone size are those of that table, but D and trimming were determined from the DNA. Of about 150,000 clones in the sample, roughly 80% are singletons; the top ten hold 9.5% to 13%. This entry comes from a study of blood T cell repertoires in COVID-19. Study-level information: COVID-19 samples from acute and convalescent phases originated in the United States, Italy and Spain. PBMCs, B-cell-depleted T cells, or T cells were the source of the cDNA or gDNA that made up the material.

Germline V gene data show CDR1 as KGHDR and CDR2 as SFDVKD. This CDR3 is built from 15 residues. Trimming shortened V by 3 bases and J by 9 bases, and 17 bases separated the two germline ends. The source material was peripheral blood. This chain links TRBV24-1 with TRBJ2-1, with D possibly being TRBD2 (6 bases). This TCR was recovered from an older woman with COVID-19, enrolled during active disease. The CDR3 here is CATSDPRMGGSEQFF. The CDR3 DNA follows: TGTGCCACCAGTGATCCAAGAATGGGGGGTAGTGAGCAGTTCTTC.